The 30 T cell receptor beta chains listed next were all sequenced from one sample in a study of beta chain features in type 1 diabetes. Study-wide points: TCRB CDR3 length was moderately but significantly reduced in all four CD4+ subsets of Type 1 diabetes patients.

TCRB transcripts that were expressed got sequenced, as all of the isolated RNA had been reverse transcribed. Sequencing was performed with immunoSEQ multiplex PCR; in TCRdb, only in-frame clones are kept and a portion is missing. The table lists about 650,000 clones, 9.5% to 15% of them singletons, with 0.095% to 0.15% in the top ten. Their target antigens are unknown. The sequenced sample was naive CD4+ T cells from blood. These receptors came from a man aged 30 to 39 with type 1 diabetes.

This chain joins TRBV5-4 and TRBJ1-1; 8 bases agree with TRBD1. The CDR3 totals 15 residues. Germline-derived CDR1 and CDR2 are SGHNT and YYREEE (reference sequence). V was clipped by 0 bases and J by 5 bases; unmatched bases: 6. The CDR3 reads CASSLDQDRVTEAFF. The CDR3 nucleotides are TGTGCCAGCAGCTTGGACCAGGACAGGGTGACTGAAGCTTTCTTT.

This clone showed up just a few times. The sample carries other DNA sequences with the same CDR3. This chain joins TRBV19 and TRBJ2-2; TRBD1 agrees at 11 bases. Trimming took 4 bases from V and 4 from J; bases not matched to a gene: 2. Germline V gene sequence: CDR1 LNHDA, CDR2 SQIVND (reference sequence). The CDR3 is made up of 15 amino acids. CDR3: CASSTGQGVTGELFF. The CDR3 DNA sequence: TGTGCCAGTAGTACGGGACAGGGGGTCACCGGGGAGCTGTTTTTT. Drawing the rest from reference TRBV19 and TRBJ2-2, the complete variable domain is DGGITQSPKYLFRKEGQNVTLSCEQNLNHDAMYWYRQDPGQGLRLIYYSQIVNDFQKGDIAEGYSVSREKKESFPLTVTSAQKNPTAFYLCASSTGQGVTGELFFGEGSRLTVL.

The V call is TRBV5-1, the J call TRBJ1-2; possible D gene TRBD1, 6 bases. V was trimmed by 3 bases and J by 1 base, leaving 10 bases between them. CDR1 is SGHRS and CDR2 is YFSETQ in the germline V gene. This CDR3 comprises 14 residues. CDR3 amino acids: CASSSRDINYGYTF. DNA for the CDR3: TGCGCCAGCAGCTCTCGGGACATTAACTATGGCTACACCTTC.

The V gene is TRBV20-1, the J gene TRBJ1-1, with unresolved D. This CDR3 has 10 amino acids. With 8 bases removed from V and 1 base from J, the gap between germline ends came to 5 bases. Germline lookup yields CDR1 DFQATT and CDR2 SNEGSKA (reference sequence). DNA for the CDR3: TGCAGTTGGAGGAACACTGAAGCTTTCTTT. Translated, it gives CSWRNTEAFF.

The rearrangement uses TRBV2 and TRBJ1-6; no reliable D call. Germline V gene sequence: CDR1 SNHLY, CDR2 FYNNEI. There are 15 residues in the CDR3. V lost 2 bases and J 0 bases, leaving 5 bases between the germline ends. The chain's CDR3 is CASSERVSYNSPLHF. The DNA for the CDR3 is TGTGCCAGCAGTGAAAGGGTCTCCTATAATTCACCCCTCCACTTT.

This clone has a handful of counts. The chain employs TRBV11-2 and TRBJ1-3; D uncertain. Per the germline V gene, CDR1 is SGHAT and CDR2 is FQNNGV. Trimming removed 0 bases at V and 0 bases at J, with 15 bases between. This CDR3 has 18 amino acids. The CDR3 nucleotides read TGTGCCAGCAGCTTAGAATATCCTCCGGGGAGCTCTGGAAACACCATATATTTT. Encoded protein: CASSLEYPPGSSGNTIYF.

The chain employs TRBV7-7 and TRBJ1-6; D perhaps matches TRBD1 (6 bases). The CDR3 totals 12 residues. CDR1 SSHAT and CDR2 FNYEAQ come from the germline V gene (reference sequence). CDR3 nucleotide sequence: TGTGCTAGTAGGACAGATAATTCACCCCTCCACTTT. Its translation is CASRTDNSPLHF.

The chain employs TRBV4-1 and TRBJ2-1; 8 nucleotides line up with TRBD2. Germline values: CDR1 MGHRA, CDR2 YSYEKL. This CDR3 spans 17 amino acids. V lost 3 bases, J lost 5 bases, and 12 bases stayed unmatched. CDR3 in amino acids: CASSHRGGSNLHNEQFF. The CDR3 coding sequence is TGCGCCAGCAGCCACCGCGGGGGGTCCAACCTTCACAATGAGCAGTTCTTC.

This clone was observed a handful of times. The chain couples TRBV6-5 to TRBJ2-5; tentative D call: TRBD2 (5 bases). Germline CDR1 MNHEY, CDR2 SVGAGI. The V end was cut by 4 bases, the J end by 2 bases, with 8 bases between. This CDR3 is built from 13 residues. The CDR3 DNA sequence: TGTGCCAGCAGTTCCGGGGAGCAAGAGACCCAGTACTTC. Residues: CASSSGEQETQYF.

There are a few counts of this clone. V gene TRBV7-2 combines with J gene TRBJ2-5; D remains ambiguous. The CDR3 covers 13 residues. Germline V CDR1 and CDR2: SGHTA, FQGNSA. V lost 4 bases to trimming and J lost 0 bases, with 6 bases between them. CDR3 DNA: TGTGCCAGCAGCTCCACGGACCAAGAGACCCAGTACTTC. Protein sequence: CASSSTDQETQYF.

V is TRBV9 and J is TRBJ2-6, with D hard to call. Trimming stripped 0 bases from V and 2 bases from J, with 6 bases between. Per germline, CDR1 SGDLS and CDR2 YYNGEE. The CDR3 loop spans 15 amino acids. CDR3 sequence (DNA): TGTGCCAGCAGCGTAGGACATCCTGGGGCCAACGTCCTGACTTTC. Translated: CASSVGHPGANVLTF.

This clone came up a few times. One junction end disagrees with the germline gene, perhaps due to a read error. The rearrangement links TRBV7-2 to TRBJ1-3; no clear D. The CDR3 is 14 amino acids. Germline V CDR1 and CDR2: SGHTA, FQGNSA. As DNA, the CDR3 is TGTGCCAGCACCTTAGGGAACTCTGGAAACACCATATATTTT. As protein: CASTLGNSGNTIYF.

This clone has only a few counts. This rearrangement joins TRBV14 to TRBJ2-3; no definite D call. V lost 4 bases to trimming and J lost 0 bases, with 17 bases between them. Germline CDR1 and CDR2: SGHDN and FVKESK. The CDR3 loop spans 17 amino acids. The CDR3 DNA reads TGTGCCAGCAGCCCCTTATCAGGCCTAGTTAGCACAGATACGCAGTATTTT. Translating gives CASSPLSGLVSTDTQYF.

A few counts support this clone. This rearrangement joins TRBV19 to TRBJ2-1; no clear D. V shed 3 bases and J shed 5 bases, with 8 bases lying between them. The germline gives CDR1 LNHDA, CDR2 SQIVND (reference sequence). CDR3 length equals 13 residues. CDR3 nucleotide sequence: TGTGCCAGTAGTATCCAGTCCGACAATGAGCAGTTCTTC. It translates to CASSIQSDNEQFF.

This clone was detected only a few times. This chain connects TRBV19 to TRBJ2-1, with 10 nucleotides matching TRBD2. Germline assignment: CDR1 LNHDA and CDR2 SQIVND (reference sequence). The CDR3 contains 15 residues. The ends lost 6 bases at V and 4 bases at J; junction bases unmatched: 6. The CDR3 here is CASSGKRGGYNEQFF. The CDR3 bases are TGTGCCAGTAGCGGCAAGCGGGGGGGATACAATGAGCAGTTCTTC. The full variable domain, with the rest looked up from reference TRBV19 and TRBJ2-1, is DGGITQSPKYLFRKEGQNVTLSCEQNLNHDAMYWYRQDPGQGLRLIYYSQIVNDFQKGDIAEGYSVSREKKESFPLTVTSAQKNPTAFYLCASSGKRGGYNEQFFGPGTRLTVL.

This clone was observed a handful of times. This chain joins TRBV7-2 and TRBJ2-5; TRBD1 might be the D (5 bases). The length of the CDR3 is 15 residues. V lost 1 base, J lost 10 bases, and 19 bases lay in between. The germline V gene has CDR1 SGHTA and CDR2 FQGNSA. CDR3 sequence (DNA): TGTGCCAGCAGCTTAGTCGACAGCCCAAAGTTCGTCCAGTACTTC. Translated: CASSLVDSPKFVQYF.

This chain connects TRBV27 to TRBJ1-1; TRBD1 is a possible D gene (6 bases). The germline V and J ends were trimmed by 4 bases and 1 base, with 10 bases remaining between them. The CDR3 runs 14 residues. CDR1 is MNHEY, CDR2 SMNVEV, per germline (reference sequence). The chain's CDR3 is CASSSQGPNTEAFF. CDR3 in DNA: TGTGCCAGCAGTTCACAGGGACCGAACACTGAAGCTTTCTTT.

The V and J genes are TRBV7-2 and TRBJ1-2; D is unclear. CDR3 size: 13 residues. Germline V gives CDR1 SGHTA, CDR2 FQGNSA. Between the trimmed V and J ends, which lost 5 bases and 7 bases, there was a span of 14 bases. The CDR3 DNA sequence: TGTGCCAGCAGCAATCCAAACCGGCTTGGCTACACCTTC. This gives the protein CASSNPNRLGYTF.

The rearrangement joins TRBV7-2 to TRBJ1-6, with D perhaps matching TRBD1 (5 bases). This CDR3 contains 14 residues. V shed 6 bases and J shed 9 bases, with 15 bases lying between them. Germline-derived CDR1 and CDR2 are SGHTA and FQGNSA. CDR3 sequence (DNA): TGTGCCAGCAGGCCAGCCCAGGGTTCTTCACCCCTCCACTTT. Its translation is CASRPAQGSSPLHF.

The chain recombines TRBV7-2 with TRBJ2-5; D tentatively reads TRBD1 or TRBD2 (5 bases each). This CDR3 is 14 amino acids long. Trimming removed 5 bases at V and 3 bases at J, with 13 bases between. Germline CDR1 is SGHTA and CDR2 is FQGNSA. CDR3 sequence: CASSPDYRKETQYF. In DNA form, the CDR3 reads TGTGCCAGCAGCCCAGACTACAGGAAAGAGACCCAGTACTTC.

This sequence joins TRBV30 and TRBJ1-2; weak D call: TRBD1 (5 bases). There are 14 residues in the CDR3. Trimming removed 0 bases from V and 7 bases from J, with 15 bases in between. Germline V CDR1 and CDR2: GTSNPN, SVGIG (reference sequence). CDR3 sequence (DNA): TGTGCCTGGAGTGTACAAGAGGGGAGCGGTGGCTACACCTTC. It codes for CAWSVQEGSGGYTF.

The chain is built from TRBV29-1 and TRBJ1-1; D ambiguous. V lost 0 bases, J lost 5 bases, and 10 bases lay in between. Germline V gives CDR1 SQVTM, CDR2 ANQGSEA. The CDR3 has 13 residues. The CDR3, as DNA: TGCAGCGTTGAAGAGATGGCTTTTACTGAAGCTTTCTTT. It yields the protein CSVEEMAFTEAFF.

The chain carries TRBV19 and TRBJ2-6; D gene ambiguous. The CDR3 covers 16 residues. With 7 bases removed from V and 0 bases from J, the gap between germline ends came to 13 bases. The germline CDR1 and CDR2 sequences are LNHDA and SQIVND (reference sequence). The CDR3: CASTSTHSSGANVLTF. CDR3 sequence (DNA): TGTGCCAGTACTTCGACACATAGCTCTGGGGCCAACGTCCTGACTTTC. Combining the CDR3 with reference TRBV19 and TRBJ2-6 gives the whole variable domain DGGITQSPKYLFRKEGQNVTLSCEQNLNHDAMYWYRQDPGQGLRLIYYSQIVNDFQKGDIAEGYSVSREKKESFPLTVTSAQKNPTAFYLCASTSTHSSGANVLTFGAGSRLTVL.

CDR3 in amino acids: CASAADTQYF. The CDR3 DNA follows: TGTGCCAGCGCAGCAGATACGCAGTATTTT. The rearrangement links TRBV7-9 to TRBJ2-3, with D hard to call. Trimming removed 8 bases at V and 4 bases at J, with 4 bases between. Germline values: CDR1 SEHNR, CDR2 FQNEAQ (reference sequence). The CDR3 is made up of 10 amino acids.

J is TRBJ2-6 and V is TRBV11-1, with D hard to call. With 9 bases removed from V and 4 bases from J, the gap between germline ends came to 13 bases. From germline, CDR1 is SGHAT and CDR2 FQDESV (reference sequence). This CDR3 spans 14 amino acids. The CDR3 sequence: CASGLITGANVLTF. CDR3 DNA sequence: TGTGCCAGTGGATTAATCACGGGGGCCAACGTCCTGACTTTC.

Concerning this clone itself: The sample has other DNA sequences that encode this CDR3 too. The chain recombines TRBV30 with TRBJ1-2; D call uncertain. Trimming took off 0 bases at V and 7 bases at J, with 6 bases between the two ends. Germline V gene sequence: CDR1 GTSNPN, CDR2 SVGIG (reference sequence). The CDR3 is 11 residues long. The CDR3 DNA sequence: TGTGCCTGGAGTGTATCCGCTGGCTACACCTTC. Translating it yields CAWSVSAGYTF. Using reference TRBV30 and TRBJ1-2 for the parts outside the CDR3, the full variable domain is SQTIHQWPATLVQPVGSPLSLECTVEGTSNPNLYWYRQAAGRGLQLLFYSVGIGQISSEVPQNLSASRPQDRQFILSSKKLLLSDSGFYLCAWSVSAGYTFGSGTRLTVV.

The chain has TRBV2 and TRBJ2-1; D is unclear. The CDR3 spans 12 residues. In germline, CDR1 is SNHLY, CDR2 FYNNEI. Trimming left V 1 base short and J 12 bases short, with 10 bases between. The DNA of the CDR3 is TGTGCCAGCAGTGAAGGAAAGGTCGGGCAGTTCTTC. Translating it yields CASSEGKVGQFF.

The sample holds a few counts of this clone. This chain's CDR3 is CAISAHPDNEQFF. The CDR3, as DNA: TGTGCCATCAGTGCCCACCCGGACAATGAGCAGTTCTTC. The rearrangement links TRBV10-3 to TRBJ2-1; D is undetermined. Germline assignment: CDR1 ENHRY and CDR2 SYGVKD. V lost 4 bases and J 5 bases, leaving 9 bases between the germline ends. This CDR3 has 13 amino acids.

The chain couples TRBV29-1 to TRBJ1-5, with D perhaps TRBD1 (5 bases). V shed 6 bases and J shed 0 bases, with 12 bases lying between them. There are 14 residues in the CDR3. Germline assignment: CDR1 SQVTM and CDR2 ANQGSEA. The CDR3 DNA follows: TGCAGCGTGTCAATCGACAGTAGCAATCAGCCCCAGCATTTT. Translation gives CSVSIDSSNQPQHF.

This clone was seen a few times. Mismatch with germline at one junction end may stem from a read error. The J gene is TRBJ1-2, the V gene TRBV4-2; possible D gene TRBD1, 6 bases. The CDR3 consists of 16 residues. Germline V gives CDR1 LGHNA, CDR2 YNFKEQ. The CDR3 nucleotides read TGTGCCAGCAGCGAAGACCGGGACACCCTAAACTATGGCTACACCTTC. Its translation: CASSEDRDTLNYGYTF.